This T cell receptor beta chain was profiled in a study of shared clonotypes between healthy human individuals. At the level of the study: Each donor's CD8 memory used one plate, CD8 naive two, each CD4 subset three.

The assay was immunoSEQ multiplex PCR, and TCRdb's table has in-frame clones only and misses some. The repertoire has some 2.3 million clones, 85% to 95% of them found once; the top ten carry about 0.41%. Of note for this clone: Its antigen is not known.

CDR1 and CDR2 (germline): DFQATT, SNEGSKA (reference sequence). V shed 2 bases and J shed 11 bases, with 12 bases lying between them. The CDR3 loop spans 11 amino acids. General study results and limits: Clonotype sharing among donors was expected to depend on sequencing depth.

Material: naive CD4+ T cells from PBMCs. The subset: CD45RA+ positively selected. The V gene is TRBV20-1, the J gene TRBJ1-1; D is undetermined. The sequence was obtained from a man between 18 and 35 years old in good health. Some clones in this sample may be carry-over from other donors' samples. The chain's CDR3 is CSARTTDRAFF. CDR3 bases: TGCAGTGCTAGAACAACGGATAGGGCTTTCTTT.